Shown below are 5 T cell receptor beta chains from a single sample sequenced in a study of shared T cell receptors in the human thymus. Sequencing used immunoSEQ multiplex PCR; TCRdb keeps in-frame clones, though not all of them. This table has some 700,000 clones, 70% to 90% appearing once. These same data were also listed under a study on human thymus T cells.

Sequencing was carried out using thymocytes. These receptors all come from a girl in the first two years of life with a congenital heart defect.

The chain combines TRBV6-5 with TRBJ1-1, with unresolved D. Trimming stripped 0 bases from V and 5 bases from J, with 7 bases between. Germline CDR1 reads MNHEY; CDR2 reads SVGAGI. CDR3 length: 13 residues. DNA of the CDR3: TGTGCCAGCAGTTACTCGATGCAGACTGAAGCTTTCTTT. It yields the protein CASSYSMQTEAFF.

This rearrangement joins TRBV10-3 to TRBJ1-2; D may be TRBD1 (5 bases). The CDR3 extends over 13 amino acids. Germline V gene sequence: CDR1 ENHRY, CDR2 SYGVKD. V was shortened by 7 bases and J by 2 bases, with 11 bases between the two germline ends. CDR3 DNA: TGTGCCATCACCCGGGAGGGGAACTATGGCTACACCTTC. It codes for CAITREGNYGYTF.

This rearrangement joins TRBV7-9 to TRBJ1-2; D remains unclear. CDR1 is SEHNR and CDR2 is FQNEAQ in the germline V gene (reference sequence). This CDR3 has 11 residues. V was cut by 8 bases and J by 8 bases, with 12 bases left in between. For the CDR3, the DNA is TGTGCCAGCTCATCGGGAGGGGGCTACACCTTC. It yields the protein CASSSGGGYTF.

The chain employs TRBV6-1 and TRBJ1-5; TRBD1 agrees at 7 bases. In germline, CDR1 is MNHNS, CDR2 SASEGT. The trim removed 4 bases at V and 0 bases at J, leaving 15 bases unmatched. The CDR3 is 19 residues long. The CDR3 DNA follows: TGTGCCAGCAGTGCTAAAGGGACAGAGCTCTCCTTTAGCAATCAGCCCCAGCATTTT. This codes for CASSAKGTELSFSNQPQHF.

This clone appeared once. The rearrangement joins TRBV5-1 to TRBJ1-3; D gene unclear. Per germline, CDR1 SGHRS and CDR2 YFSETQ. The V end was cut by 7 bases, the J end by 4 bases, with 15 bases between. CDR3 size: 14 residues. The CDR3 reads CASQVEGAGNTIYF. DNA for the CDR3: TGCGCCAGCCAGGTCGAGGGAGCCGGAAACACCATATATTTT.